This T cell receptor beta chain was sequenced for a study of regulatory T cells in long-lasting Graves disease. This clonotype has a count of ten or more. Its antigen is unidentified. At one end the junction does not follow the germline gene, possibly because of a read error. Study findings and constraints: Persistent disease showed a preference for TRBV28, TRBJ1-2 and TRBJ2-5.

The time point here: newly diagnosed GD, antithyroid drugs for less than 3 months. The TCR library was made from RNA extracted from PBMCs. In building TCR beta libraries, iRepertoire HTBI primers were used together with Arm-PCR of CDR3 regions. TCRdb reprocessed the multiplex PCR reads with MiXCR, giving one entry per CDR3 protein. This sample yields 580,000 or so distinct CDR3 sequences, of which 15% to 20% are seen a single time; about 12% belongs to the top ten. The germline gives CDR1 MDHEN, CDR2 SYDVKM. This CDR3 is built from 15 residues. The data were also submitted as part of a second study, on T cells in Graves' hyperthyroidism and ophthalmopathy. From that study: In the first-round RT-PCR of the TCR CDR3, the HTBI primer set was used.

The chain joins TRBV28 to TRBJ1-2, with D possibly being TRBD1 (5 bases). The source of this sequence is a man aged 18 to 29 with Graves disease. This specimen was peripheral blood mononuclear cells (PBMCs), taken at new diagnosis, from a patient treated with antithyroid drugs. CDR3 sequence: CASNLQVQASYGYTF. For the CDR3, the DNA is TGTGCCAGCAATTTACAGGTCCAAGCCAGCTATGGCTACACCTTC.